The clone carrying this TCR beta chain was seen ten or more times. Its antigen remains unknown. This record belongs to a study of human T cells and chemical hapten exposure. Across the study: Subjects had 2% DPC placed on roughly 2 cm by roughly 2 cm of upper inner arm skin for sensitization.

One entry per CDR3 protein, called by TCRdb with MiXCR from the RACE reads. The table includes 110,000 or so distinct CDR3 sequences, 9.2% detected once. Trimming removed 4 bases from V and 4 bases from J, with 17 bases in between. The germline gives CDR1 MNHEY, CDR2 SMNVEV (reference sequence). The CDR3 loop spans 15 amino acids. Sample time point: patch test 2, 6 weeks after DPC sensitization. Treatment meaning: therapeutic diphenylcyclopropenone sensitization with weekly scalp DPC. In every case, blood was obtained before the patch test was applied. Study-level results: Expanded TCRs were compared with controls, and the expanded TCRs formed significantly more large CDR3 similarity clusters. Having alopecia, the donors may differ immunologically from healthy people.

The chain is built from TRBV27 and TRBJ2-7; maybe TRBD2 (6 bases). Specimen: whole blood, collected in connection with sensitization to the hapten diphenylcyclopropenone (DPC). The sequence came from a woman in her thirties or forties with alopecia areata. Some clones in this sample may be carry-over from other donors' samples. CDR3 bases: TGTGCCAGCAGTTCATCCGGGGGTGGAGCGTACGAGCAGTACTTC. It codes for CASSSSGGGAYEQYF.